Included here is one TCR beta chain sequence, with context. Antigen unknown. The junction departs from germline at one end; a sequencing error may be responsible. In germline, CDR1 is SEHNR, CDR2 FQNEAQ (reference sequence). The CDR3 has 13 residues. This entry is derived from a study of cytomegalovirus exposure and HLA in healthy donors. Findings and caveats of the study: Roughly uniform depth of sequencing across donors was assumed in presence/absence analyses. Analysis performed later found 15,000 or so TCR beta sequences associated with HLA alleles at 0.05 false discovery rate. Researchers catalogued about 150 TCR beta chains as cytomegalovirus-associated.

A multiplex PCR was run with 60 Vbeta primers and 13 Jbeta primers. Clones were read by immunoSEQ multiplex PCR, and TCRdb kept only the in-frame ones, dropping some. Of some 96,000 clones listed, 64% are singletons. Participants comprised healthy donors of bone marrow. This rearrangement joins TRBV7-9 to TRBJ2-7; no firm D call. The sequence derives from a man aged 55 to 70 in good health and CMV-seronegative. The sequencing sample was made of PBMCs. The CDR3 DNA sequence: TGTTCCAGCAGCCTCCCGAGTTCCTACGAGCAGTACTTC. It translates to CSSSLPSSYEQYF.